The text below deals with one T cell receptor beta chain. The target antigen is unknown. The isolated RNA, all of it, was reverse transcribed, so expressed TCRB transcripts were what got sequenced. Some clones are missing from TCRdb's copy, which holds only in-frame ones; the method was immunoSEQ multiplex PCR. Among 330,000 or so clones, roughly 13% were seen once, and the ten largest hold about 0.01%. The data derive from a study of beta chain features in type 1 diabetes. Whole-study results and caveats: The study found that naive, central memory and Treg TCRB repertoires appeared more similar in patients than in healthy donors. A moderate, significant TCRB CDR3 shortening appeared in type 1 diabetes across four CD4+ subsets.

The clonotype was recovered from a woman younger than 35 with type 1 diabetes. Sequenced sample: naive CD4+ T cells from blood.

Written as DNA, the CDR3 is TGCGCCAGCAGCCAAGAGAGAGCGCATACGCAGTATTTT. Amino acids: CASSQERAHTQYF. The V and J genes are TRBV4-3 and TRBJ2-3; D gene ambiguous. The V gene lost 0 bases and the J gene lost 7 bases, with 8 bases spanning the gap. This CDR3 is 13 amino acids long. Per germline, CDR1 LGHNA and CDR2 YSLEER.